The 29 T cell receptor beta chains presented below share a single source sample, sequenced in a study of blood T cell repertoires in COVID-19. Only in-frame clones appear in the TCRdb table, and some are missing; sequencing was by immunoSEQ multiplex PCR. The table has around 100,000 clones, more than 65% seen once. The sample comprised peripheral blood. The receptors derive from a man in his sixties or seventies with active or convalescent COVID-19.

The chain joins TRBV15 to TRBJ2-5; 9 nucleotides agree with TRBD2. The germline V gene encodes CDR1 LNHNV and CDR2 YYDKDF (reference sequence). J gave up 5 bases and V 7 bases, and 5 bases lay outside the gene matches. CDR3 size: 13 residues. The CDR3 DNA reads TGTGCCACCACTAGCGGGGTGCAGGAGACCCAGTACTTC. This sequence encodes CATTSGVQETQYF.

This clone was seen more than once but under ten times. The chain employs TRBV6-6 and TRBJ1-2, with 9 bases matching TRBD1. The ends lost 4 bases at V and 7 bases at J; junction bases unmatched: 7. The CDR3 contains 14 residues. Germline V CDR1 and CDR2: MNHNY, SVGAGI (reference sequence). The CDR3 here is CASSSGQGPSGYTF. For the CDR3, the DNA is TGTGCCAGCAGTTCGGGACAGGGCCCCTCTGGCTACACCTTC.

The genes are TRBV15 and TRBJ2-3; 9 bases agree with TRBD2. J lost 4 bases, V lost 4 bases, and 9 bases had no gene match. Per the germline V gene, CDR1 is LNHNV and CDR2 is YYDKDF (reference sequence). CDR3 size: 16 residues. CDR3 sequence: CATSKGPAGGPDTQYF. CDR3 bases: TGTGCCACCAGCAAAGGACCAGCGGGAGGACCAGATACGCAGTATTTT.

The chain couples TRBV27 to TRBJ2-5; D ambiguous. The V end was cut by 3 bases, the J end by 2 bases, with 4 bases between. Germline lookup yields CDR1 MNHEY and CDR2 SMNVEV (reference sequence). The CDR3 loop spans 12 amino acids. DNA of the CDR3: TGTGCCAGCAGTTTGGAGCAAGAGACCCAGTACTTC. Protein product: CASSLEQETQYF.

The chain links TRBV10-3 to TRBJ2-1; TRBD1 agrees at 9 bases. This CDR3 has 15 amino acids. Looked up from germline, CDR1 is ENHRY and CDR2 is SYGVKD. V dropped 6 bases and J dropped 1; count of bases not matched to a gene: 4. The CDR3 reads CAISRQGESYNEQFF. Written as DNA, the CDR3 is TGTGCCATCAGCCGACAGGGGGAATCCTACAATGAGCAGTTCTTC.

The chain recombines TRBV11-2 with TRBJ2-1; D perhaps matches TRBD2 (6 bases). With 5 bases removed from V and 6 bases from J, the gap between germline ends came to 14 bases. This CDR3 comprises 14 residues. CDR1 is SGHAT and CDR2 is FQNNGV in the germline V gene. The CDR3 coding sequence is TGTGCCAGCAGCGACGCGGGGTGGGCCAATGAGCAGTTCTTC. Translating gives CASSDAGWANEQFF.

There are a few counts of this clone. The chain has TRBV18 and TRBJ1-5; 7 nucleotides agree with TRBD1. CDR1 is KGHSH and CDR2 is LQKENI in the germline V gene. The CDR3 covers 15 residues. J gave up 4 bases and V 5 bases, and 8 bases lay outside the gene matches. The DNA for the CDR3 is TGTGCCAGCTCAATGACAGGGCGCGGGAATCAGCCCCAGCATTTT. This translates into CASSMTGRGNQPQHF.

The rearrangement uses TRBV7-2 and TRBJ2-7; D is perhaps TRBD1 (5 bases). In germline, CDR1 is SGHTA, CDR2 FQGNSA. V was shortened by 2 bases and J by 6 bases, with 14 bases between the two germline ends. The CDR3 has 14 residues. CDR3 residues: CASSLNRQNVEQYF. As DNA, the CDR3 is TGTGCCAGCAGCTTAAATCGACAGAATGTCGAGCAGTACTTC.

The rearrangement uses TRBV4-1 and TRBJ2-6; D remains unclear. The V end was cut by 4 bases, the J end by 4 bases, with 8 bases between. Germline V gene data show CDR1 as MGHRA and CDR2 as YSYEKL. The CDR3 consists of 14 residues. In DNA, the CDR3 is TGCGCCAGCAGCCTAGCCGCGGGGGCCAACGTCCTGACTTTC. Its protein product is CASSLAAGANVLTF.

This chain connects TRBV2 to TRBJ2-1; 7 nucleotides agree with TRBD2. V dropped 4 bases and J dropped 7; count of bases not matched to a gene: 7. The V gene's germline CDR1 is SNHLY and CDR2 FYNNEI. This CDR3 spans 14 amino acids. As DNA, the CDR3 is TGTGCCAGCAGTGGGCGGGAGCTGGGTAATGAGCAGTTCTTC. Amino acids: CASSGRELGNEQFF. The variable domain in full, with the rest retrieved from reference TRBV2 and TRBJ2-1, is EPEVTQTPSHQVTQMGQEVILRCVPISNHLYFYWYRQILGQKVEFLVSFYNNEISEKSEIFDDQFSVERPDGSNFTLKIRSTKLEDSAMYFCASSGRELGNEQFFGPGTRLTVL.

By proportion, this clone is medium-sized. The V gene is TRBV19, the J gene TRBJ2-1; a possible D gene is TRBD2 (6 bases). Trimming took off 8 bases at V and 10 bases at J, with 18 bases between the two ends. This CDR3 spans 13 amino acids. Germline CDR1 and CDR2: LNHDA and SQIVND (reference sequence). The CDR3 reads CASESPPGDEQFF. DNA for the CDR3: TGTGCCAGTGAATCCCCGCCGGGAGACGAGCAGTTCTTC.

Relative to its sample, this clone is medium-sized. This rearrangement joins TRBV6-2 or TRBV6-3 to TRBJ2-7; perhaps TRBD2 as D (5 bases). The V gene lost 4 bases and the J gene lost 1 base, with 14 bases spanning the gap. Germline CDR1 reads MNHEY; CDR2 reads SVGEGT. The CDR3 totals 15 residues. The CDR3 DNA reads as TGTGCCAGCAGTTTCACGGACCCGGGGTCCTACGAGCAGTACTTC. Its protein product is CASSFTDPGSYEQYF.

J is TRBJ1-1 and V is TRBV7-9; the D gene is possibly TRBD1 (6 bases). V was clipped by 5 bases and J by 6 bases, with 10 bases between them. Germline V gives CDR1 SEHNR, CDR2 FQNEAQ (reference sequence). The CDR3 has 12 amino acids. CDR3 nucleotide sequence: TGTGCCAGCAGCCTACAGGGCGCTGAAGCTTTCTTT. Protein sequence: CASSLQGAEAFF.

The chain combines TRBV9 with TRBJ2-3; maybe TRBD2 (6 bases). CDR3 size: 15 residues. Trimming stripped 6 bases from V and 4 bases from J, with 18 bases between. The germline gives CDR1 SGDLS, CDR2 YYNGEE. CDR3 coding DNA: TGTGCCAGCACCCAGACCCTAGCTAGCGCAGATACGCAGTATTTT. It is translated as CASTQTLASADTQYF.

V and J are TRBV15 and TRBJ2-2, with 8 bases identical to TRBD2. CDR3 length equals 16 residues. Germline CDR1 and CDR2: LNHNV and YYDKDF (reference sequence). After removal of 0 bases from V and 3 bases from J, the junction contained 3 bases not matched to a gene. The CDR3 coding sequence is TGTGCCACCAGCAGAGATAGCGGGGTGCACACCGGGGAGCTGTTTTTT. Its translation is CATSRDSGVHTGELFF.

The rearrangement joins TRBV12-2 to TRBJ2-7; whether TRBD1, the table's D call, matches the DNA was not checked. TRBV12-2 corresponds to a pseudogene. The CDR3 is 16 residues long. The DNA for the CDR3 is TGTGCAAGTCGCTCCACAGGCGAAAGGGAATTCTACGAGCAGTACTTC. It translates to CASRSTGEREFYEQYF.

This clone was seen only a few times. The genes are TRBV24-1 and TRBJ2-3; tentatively, D is TRBD2 (7 bases). CDR1 and CDR2 (germline): KGHDR, SFDVKD. The CDR3 is 14 residues long. The V end lost 7 bases, the J end lost 4 bases, and 14 bases lay between the germline ends. CDR3 sequence reads: CATRGGGGPDTQYF. The CDR3 DNA reads TGTGCCACCAGGGGGGGAGGGGGGCCAGATACGCAGTATTTT.

The chain joins TRBV7-2 to TRBJ2-7, with D unresolved. V shed 5 bases and J shed 2 bases, with 10 bases lying between them. The CDR3 runs 13 residues. Looked up from germline, CDR1 is SGHTA and CDR2 is FQGNSA. DNA of the CDR3: TGTGCCAGCAGCCGACAACCTGCCTACGAGCAGTACTTC. It translates to CASSRQPAYEQYF. Full variable domain (missing parts from reference TRBV7-2 and TRBJ2-7): GAGVSQSPSNKVTEKGKDVELRCDPISGHTALYWYRQSLGQGLEFLIYFQGNSAPDKSGLPSDRFSAERTGGSVSTLTIQRTQQEDSAVYLCASSRQPAYEQYFGPGTRLTVT.

The chain uses TRBV5-1 and TRBJ2-3; perhaps TRBD1 as D (5 bases). From germline, CDR1 is SGHRS and CDR2 YFSETQ. The CDR3 is made up of 17 amino acids. Trimming took 0 bases from V and 2 from J, leaving 16 bases between them. The CDR3 region is CASSLVWERGHTDTQYF. DNA of the CDR3: TGCGCCAGCAGCTTGGTCTGGGAAAGGGGCCACACAGATACGCAGTATTTT.

The rearrangement uses TRBV5-6 and TRBJ2-1; a weak D match, TRBD2 (5 bases). The length of the CDR3 is 16 residues. With 0 bases removed from V and 3 bases from J, the gap between germline ends came to 13 bases. CDR1 SGHDT and CDR2 YYEEEE come from the germline V gene. CDR3 residues: CASSLVLASDYNEQFF. The CDR3 nucleotides are TGTGCCAGCAGCTTGGTTCTAGCATCAGACTACAATGAGCAGTTCTTC.

The chain couples TRBV24-1 to TRBJ2-1; 9 nucleotides line up with TRBD1. Trimming removed 4 bases from V and 7 bases from J; junction bases left unmatched: 10. Looked up from germline, CDR1 is KGHDR and CDR2 is SFDVKD. The CDR3 is made up of 16 amino acids. CDR3 bases: TGTGCCACCAGTGACCCATGGACAGGGGCCTCGAATGAGCAGTTCTTC. Encoded protein: CATSDPWTGASNEQFF.

This chain links TRBV27 with TRBJ2-5; D is unresolved. The CDR3 is made up of 14 amino acids. Germline values: CDR1 MNHEY, CDR2 SMNVEV (reference sequence). Between the trimmed V and J ends, which lost 3 bases and 0 bases, there was a span of 8 bases. For the CDR3, the DNA is TGTGCCAGCAGTTTGACTGGGTACCAAGAGACCCAGTACTTC. Encoded protein: CASSLTGYQETQYF.

This clone showed up just once. This sequence joins TRBV4-3 and TRBJ2-3; 8 bases are shared with TRBD1. This CDR3 has 15 amino acids. Germline-derived CDR1 and CDR2 are LGHNA and YSLEER. V was pared by 1 base and J by 2 bases, with 2 bases of the junction left unmatched. The CDR3 bases are TGCGCCAGCAGCCAAGGGGACAGGCCCACAGATACGCAGTATTTT. Amino acid sequence: CASSQGDRPTDTQYF.

This rearrangement joins TRBV29-1 to TRBJ1-1, with TRBD1 identical over 9 bases. The ends lost 6 bases at V and 4 bases at J; junction bases unmatched: 9. The CDR3 consists of 14 residues. CDR1 and CDR2 (germline): SQVTM, ANQGSEA. Written as DNA, the CDR3 is TGCAGCGTGGCGGACAGGGGATTGAGCACTGAAGCTTTCTTT. This gives the protein CSVADRGLSTEAFF.

As for this clone: Other nucleotide sequences in the sample specify the same CDR3. The rearrangement joins TRBV12-3 or TRBV12-4 to TRBJ1-1; D unclear. Trimming removed 6 bases from V and 4 bases from J, with 9 bases in between. The CDR3 consists of 12 residues. The CDR3 here is CASSPRVTEAFF. In DNA, the CDR3 is TGTGCCAGCAGCCCCCGGGTCACTGAAGCTTTCTTT.

This clone was seen more than once but under ten times. This chain links TRBV3-1 (or the pseudogene TRBV3-2) with TRBJ2-7; possible D gene TRBD1, 6 bases. V lost 3 bases and J lost 12, with 18 bases in between. The CDR3 spans 13 residues. Germline CDR1 LGHDT, CDR2 YNNKEL (reference sequence). CDR3 sequence: CASSQTLTGCGYF. In DNA form, the CDR3 reads TGTGCCAGCAGCCAGACATTGACAGGCTGTGGGTACTTC.

The chain couples TRBV5-5 to TRBJ2-7; 10 bases line up with TRBD1. V dropped 5 bases and J dropped 6; count of bases not matched to a gene: 8. This CDR3 spans 14 amino acids. Germline V gene lookup returns CDR1 SGHKS and CDR2 YYEKEE (reference sequence). In DNA form, the CDR3 reads TGTGCCAGCAGATGGGACAGGGGAAGTTTCGAGCAGTACTTC. Amino acid sequence: CASRWDRGSFEQYF. Looking up the rest from reference TRBV5-5 and TRBJ2-7 gives the full variable domain: DAGVTQSPTHLIKTRGQQVTLRCSPISGHKSVSWYQQVLGQGPQFIFQYYEKEERGRGNFPDRFSARQFPNYSSELNVNALLLGDSALYLCASRWDRGSFEQYFGPGTRLTVT.

The chain is built from TRBV6-6 and TRBJ2-7; TRBD1 matches at 10 bases. CDR1 is MNHNY and CDR2 is SVGAGI in the germline V gene (reference sequence). Unmatched junction bases numbered 9, after V lost 7 bases and J lost 3 bases. The CDR3 runs 15 residues. CDR3 nucleotides: TGTGCCAGCACCCTGACAGGGGGCGGACTCTACGAGCAGTACTTC. This gives the protein CASTLTGGGLYEQYF.

The rearrangement joins TRBV30 to TRBJ2-1; unclear D gene. Germline CDR1 GTSNPN, CDR2 SVGIG (reference sequence). V lost 0 bases and J 5 bases, leaving 8 bases between the germline ends. The length of the CDR3 is 13 residues. The CDR3 DNA sequence: TGTGCCTGGAGTGTAGGCAGGAACAATGAGCAGTTCTTC. Translation gives CAWSVGRNNEQFF. Full variable domain (remainder filled in from reference TRBV30 and TRBJ2-1): SQTIHQWPATLVQPVGSPLSLECTVEGTSNPNLYWYRQAAGRGLQLLFYSVGIGQISSEVPQNLSASRPQDRQFILSSKKLLLSDSGFYLCAWSVGRNNEQFFGPGTRLTVL.